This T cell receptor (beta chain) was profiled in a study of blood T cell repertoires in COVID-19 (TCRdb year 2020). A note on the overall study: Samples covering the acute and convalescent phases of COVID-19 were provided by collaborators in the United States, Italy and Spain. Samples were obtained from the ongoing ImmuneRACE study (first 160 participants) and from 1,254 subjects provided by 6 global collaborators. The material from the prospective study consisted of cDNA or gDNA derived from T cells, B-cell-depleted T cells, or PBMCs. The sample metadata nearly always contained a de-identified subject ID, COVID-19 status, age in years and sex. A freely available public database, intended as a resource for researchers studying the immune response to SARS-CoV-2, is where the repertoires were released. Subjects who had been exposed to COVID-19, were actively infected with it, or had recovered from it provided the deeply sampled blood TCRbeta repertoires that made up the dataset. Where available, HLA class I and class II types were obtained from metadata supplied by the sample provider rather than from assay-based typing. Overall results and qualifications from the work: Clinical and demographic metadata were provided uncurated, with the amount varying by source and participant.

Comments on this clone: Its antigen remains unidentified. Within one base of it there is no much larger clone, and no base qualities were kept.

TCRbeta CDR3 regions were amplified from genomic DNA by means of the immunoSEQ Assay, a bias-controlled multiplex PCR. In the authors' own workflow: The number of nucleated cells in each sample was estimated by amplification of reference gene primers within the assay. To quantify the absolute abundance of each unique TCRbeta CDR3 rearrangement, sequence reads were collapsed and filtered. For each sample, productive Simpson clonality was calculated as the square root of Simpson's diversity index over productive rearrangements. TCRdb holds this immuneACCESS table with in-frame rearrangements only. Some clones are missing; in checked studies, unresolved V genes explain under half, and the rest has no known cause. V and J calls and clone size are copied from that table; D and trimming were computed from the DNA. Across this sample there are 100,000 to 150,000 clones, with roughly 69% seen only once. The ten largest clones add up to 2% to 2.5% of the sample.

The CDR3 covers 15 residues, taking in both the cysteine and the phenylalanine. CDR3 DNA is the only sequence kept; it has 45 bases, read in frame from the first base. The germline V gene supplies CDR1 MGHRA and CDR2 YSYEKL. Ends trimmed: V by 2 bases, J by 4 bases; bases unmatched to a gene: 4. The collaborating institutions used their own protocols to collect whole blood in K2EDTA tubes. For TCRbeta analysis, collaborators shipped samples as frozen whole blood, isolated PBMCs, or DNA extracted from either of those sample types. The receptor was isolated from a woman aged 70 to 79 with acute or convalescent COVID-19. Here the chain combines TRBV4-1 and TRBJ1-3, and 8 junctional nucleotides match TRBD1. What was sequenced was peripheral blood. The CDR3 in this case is CASSQRTGSGNTIYF. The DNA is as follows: TGCGCCAGCAGCCAACGGACAGGGTCCGGAAACACCATATATTTT.